The 9 T cell receptor beta chains reported below all come from one sample, sequenced in a study of T-cell memory formation after mild COVID-19. MiXCR was run by TCRdb on the 5' RACE reads, yielding one entry per CDR3 protein. The sample has about 300,000 distinct CDR3 sequences, approximately 19% seen once. Specimen: PBMCs or a T cell subset sorted from them (not recorded which). The receptors shown here come from a man aged 18 to 29 who had mild COVID-19 (a few samples of this study predate the infection). Cell type and time point are not known.

The V call is TRBV5-1, the J call TRBJ2-7; no definite D call. The CDR3 length is 14 residues. Germline V gives CDR1 SGHRS, CDR2 YFSETQ. Trimming took off 4 bases at V and 6 bases at J, with 17 bases between the two ends. CDR3 loop: CASSLSPSPSEQYF. CDR3 DNA: TGCGCCAGCAGCCTGAGCCCCAGTCCCTCCGAGCAGTACTTC.

This rearrangement joins TRBV9 to TRBJ1-6, with 7 nucleotides matching TRBD1. Germline CDR1 is SGDLS and CDR2 is YYNGEE. The CDR3 extends over 17 amino acids. J lost 8 bases, V lost 2 bases, and 13 bases had no gene match. CDR3 in amino acids: CASSVFLQGDVDSPLHF. The CDR3 DNA reads as TGTGCCAGCAGCGTTTTTCTCCAGGGGGACGTGGATTCACCCCTCCACTTT.

The rearrangement links TRBV12-3 or TRBV12-4 to TRBJ2-7, with TRBD1 identical over 11 bases. This CDR3 spans 15 amino acids. V gave up 5 bases and J gave up 2 bases; unmatched junction bases: 5. The CDR3 nucleotides read TGTGCCAGCAGTGGGGGACAGGGGGTGCCCTACGAGCAGTACGTC. This translates into CASSGGQGVPYEQYV.

The chain couples TRBV28 to TRBJ1-2; no definite D call. V was clipped by 7 bases and J by 0 bases, with 9 bases between them. The CDR3 is 13 amino acids. Per germline, CDR1 MDHEN and CDR2 SYDVKM. The CDR3 sequence: CASISMTNYGYTF. CDR3 bases: TGTGCCAGCATTAGTATGACTAACTATGGCTACACCTTC.

This chain links TRBV7-8 with TRBJ1-5; no definite D call. Trimming shortened V by 1 base and J by 7 bases, and 11 bases separated the two germline ends. This CDR3 is built from 14 residues. Per germline, CDR1 SGHVS and CDR2 FQNEAQ. The CDR3 DNA reads TGTGCCAGCAGCTTAGGCACAGATGCACAGCCCCAGCATTTT. Protein product: CASSLGTDAQPQHF.

V gene TRBV12-3 or TRBV12-4 combines with J gene TRBJ1-1, with TRBD1 matching 8 bases. This CDR3 region has 15 residues. J was trimmed by 0 bases and V by 6 bases; bases with no gene match: 6. DNA for the CDR3: TGTGCCAGCAGCGTACAGGGGGGAATGAACACTGAAGCTTTCTTT. Its protein is CASSVQGGMNTEAFF.

This chain uses TRBV4-3 with TRBJ2-7; maybe TRBD2 (7 bases). Between the trimmed V and J ends, which lost 4 bases and 2 bases, there was a span of 12 bases. The CDR3 sequence is 14 residues long. Germline V lookup: CDR1 LGHNA, CDR2 YSLEER. The CDR3 sequence is CASSLQGTTYEQYF. The DNA of the CDR3 is TGCGCCAGCAGCCTGCAGGGGACTACCTACGAGCAGTACTTC.

DNA for the CDR3: TGTGCCAGCAGGCCCGCGGGGCTCAATCAGCCCCAGCATTTT. Encoded protein: CASRPAGLNQPQHF. The chain combines TRBV27 with TRBJ1-5, with D possibly matching TRBD1 (5 bases). CDR3 length: 14 amino acids. The germline V and J ends were trimmed by 6 bases and 3 bases, with 12 bases remaining between them. Germline V gene data show CDR1 as MNHEY and CDR2 as SMNVEV (reference sequence).

The chain is built from TRBV9 and TRBJ2-3; a possible D gene is TRBD1 (5 bases). Trimming removed 6 bases at V and 2 bases at J, with 10 bases between. CDR3 length: 13 amino acids. Germline-derived CDR1 and CDR2 are SGDLS and YYNGEE. The CDR3 is CASNRGNTDTQYF. CDR3 DNA sequence: TGTGCCAGCAATAGGGGAAACACAGATACGCAGTATTTT. The complete variable domain, with remaining parts taken from reference TRBV9 and TRBJ2-3, reads DSGVTQTPKHLITATGQRVTLRCSPRSGDLSVYWYQQSLDQGLQFLIQYYNGEERAKGNILERFSAQQFPDLHSELNLSSLELGDSALYFCASNRGNTDTQYFGPGTRLTVL.